A selection of T cell receptor beta chains follows, all from one sample in a study of T cells in Graves' hyperthyroidism and ophthalmopathy. MiXCR, run by TCRdb on the multiplex PCR reads, gives a single entry per CDR3 protein. The table records a few hundred thousand distinct CDR3 sequences, less than 20% of them present only once. The sequencing sample was made of blood. All receptors derive from a young woman with Graves' hyperthyroidism that later progressed to Graves' ophthalmopathy. Each CDR3 is given with its conserved first and last residue. D genes are given only for firm matches. A row's size may be missing; if present it is once, few, many or a size class.

clone size | J gene | V gene | D gene | CDR3 protein | CDR3 DNA
many | TRBJ2-1 | TRBV7-8 | . | CASSLAPYNEQFF | TGTGCCAGCAGCTTAGCCCCCTACAATGAGCAGTTCTTC
few | TRBJ1-4 | TRBV4-2 | TRBD1 | CASSQDYYGTGDEKLFF | TGTGCCAGCAGCCAAGACTATTACGGGACAGGGGACGAAAAACTGTTTTTT
. | TRBJ1-6 | TRBV7-6 | . | CASSRILGAPLHF | TGTGCCAGCAGTCGAATTCTCGGGGCACCCCTCCACTTT
few | TRBJ2-1 | TRBV20-1 | . | CSARSLNNEQFF | TGCAGTGCTAGGTCTCTTAACAATGAGCAGTTCTTC
many | TRBJ2-7 | TRBV27 | . | CASSQLGLYEQYF | TGTGCCAGCAGTCAATTGGGTCTCTACGAGCAGTACTTC
many | TRBJ2-7 | TRBV5-1 | TRBD1 | CASSLPQGANEQYF | TGCGCCAGCAGCTTGCCACAGGGGGCCAACGAGCAGTACTTC
many | TRBJ1-2 | TRBV6-1 | . | CASSEVSPGMSYTF | TGTGCCAGCAGTGAAGTCTCCCCAGGGATGAGCTACACCTTC
many | TRBJ2-1 | TRBV7-8 | TRBD1 | CASSGTGVGEQFF | TGTGCCAGCAGTGGGACAGGGGTTGGTGAGCAGTTCTTC
many | TRBJ2-3 | TRBV3-1 | . | CASSQLGRTDTQYF | TGTGCCAGCAGCCAACTGGGACGAACAGATACGCAGTATTTT
many | TRBJ2-1 | TRBV14 | TRBD2 | CASSQGYAGGGYEQFF | TGTGCCAGCAGCCAAGGGTATGCGGGAGGCGGATATGAGCAGTTCTTC
many | TRBJ2-1 | TRBV11-2 | TRBD2 | CASSLAATSNNEQFF | TGTGCCAGCAGCTTAGCCGCGACTAGCAACAATGAGCAGTTCTTC
. | TRBJ2-7 | TRBV9 | . | CASSVDAGLGKASYEQYF | TGTGCCAGCAGCGTAGACGCCGGCCTAGGGAAAGCGTCCTACGAGCAGTACTTC
many | TRBJ2-1 | TRBV2 | . | CASSEGFSSYNEQFF | TGTGCCAGCAGTGAAGGATTTAGCTCCTACAATGAGCAGTTCTTC
many | TRBJ1-1 | TRBV2 | TRBD1 | CASKGQRSGEAFF | TGTGCCAGCAAGGGACAGAGATCCGGTGAAGCTTTCTTT
many | TRBJ2-2 | TRBV6-1 | TRBD2 | CASRPAPSSGSYTGELFF | TGTGCCAGCAGGCCCGCACCAAGTAGCGGGAGTTACACCGGGGAGCTGTTTTTT
. | TRBJ1-4 | TRBV6-1 | . | CASSPRPPGEKLFF | TGTGCCAGCAGCCCGCGGCCACCAGGGGAAAAACTGTTTTTT
. | TRBJ1-6 | TRBV11-2 | . | CASSLERQGSSYNSPLHF | TGTGCCAGCAGCTTAGAGAGGCAGGGGAGCTCCTATAATTCACCCCTCCACTTT
many | TRBJ2-3 | TRBV5-1 | TRBD1 | CASSLPRDRRTDTQYF | TGCGCCAGCAGCTTGCCCCGGGACAGACGCACAGATACGCAGTATTTT
. | TRBJ1-6 | TRBV27 | TRBD1 | CASSPDRGINSPLHF | TGTGCCAGCAGTCCGGACAGGGGAATTAATTCACCCCTCCACTTT
many | TRBJ1-1 | TRBV10-3 | TRBD1 | CAISERDRGEAFF | TGTGCCATCAGTGAAAGGGACAGGGGTGAAGCTTTCTTT
many | TRBJ1-5 | TRBV5-1 | . | CASSLDPYSNQPQHF | TGTGCCAGCAGCTTGGATCCTTATAGCAATCAGCCCCAGCATTTT
many | TRBJ1-2 | TRBV28 | TRBD1 | CASSLTGGEANYGYTF | TGTGCCAGCAGTCTCACAGGGGGGGAAGCTAACTATGGCTACACCTTC
. | TRBJ1-4 | TRBV6-1 | . | CASSPFTTNEKLFF | TGTGCCAGCAGTCCGTTCACAACTAATGAAAAACTGTTTTTT
. | TRBJ2-1 | TRBV7-9 | TRBD2 | CASSLAATSGSLDEQFF | TGTGCCAGCAGCTTAGCCGCGACTAGCGGGAGCTTGGATGAGCAGTTCTTC
many | TRBJ2-1 | TRBV12-3/TRBV12-4 | . | CASSLESGKLLRNEQFF | TGTGCCAGCAGTTTAGAATCAGGGAAACTACTACGCAATGAGCAGTTCTTC
few | TRBJ2-5 | TRBV20-1 | TRBD1 | CIASRTGGQTQYF | TGCATTGCTAGCAGGACAGGGGGCCAGACCCAGTACTTC
many | TRBJ1-1 | TRBV7-2 | TRBD1 | CASSLVGAGGTMNTEAFF | TGTGCCAGCAGCTTAGTGGGCGCAGGGGGGACAATGAACACTGAAGCTTTCTTT
many | TRBJ2-7 | TRBV4-2 | . | CASSQGLGTRGEQYF | TGTGCCAGCAGCCAAGGGCTAGGGACTCGGGGCGAGCAGTACTTC
many | TRBJ2-7 | TRBV15 | . | CATSRDQAQSYEQYF | TGTGCCACCAGCAGGGATCAGGCCCAATCCTACGAGCAGTACTTC
. | TRBJ2-3 | TRBV4-3 | . | CASRGETDTQYF | TGCGCCAGCAGAGGAGAAACAGATACGCAGTATTTT
few | TRBJ2-3 | TRBV9 | TRBD2 | CASSAGGASTDTQYF | TGTGCCAGCAGCGCGGGGGGGGCAAGCACAGATACGCAGTATTTT
few | TRBJ1-3 | TRBV4-3 | TRBD1 | CASSQDGRGSGNTIYF | TGCGCCAGCAGCCAAGATGGCAGGGGGTCTGGAAACACCATATATTTT
. | TRBJ2-7 | TRBV14 | TRBD2 | CASSFGRGAYEQYF | TGTGCCAGCAGCTTCGGGAGGGGCGCCTACGAGCAGTACTTC
many | TRBJ2-7 | TRBV28 | TRBD1 | CASRPGQGAVEQYF | TGTGCCAGCAGGCCGGGACAGGGGGCTGTTGAGCAGTACTTC
. | TRBJ1-6 | TRBV19 | TRBD1 | CASTPGQNYNSPLHF | TGTGCCAGTACTCCGGGACAGAACTATAATTCACCCCTCCACTTT
many | TRBJ2-5 | TRBV2 | TRBD2 | CASQAPGLAAETQYF | TGTGCCAGCCAAGCACCGGGACTAGCGGCAGAGACCCAGTACTTC
few | TRBJ2-7 | TRBV5-1 | . | CASSNSSYEQYF | TGCGCCAGCAGCAACAGTTCCTACGAGCAGTACTTC
many | TRBJ1-6 | TRBV12-3/TRBV12-4 | . | CASSASSGANSPLHF | TGTGCCAGCAGTGCCTCCAGTGGGGCGAATTCACCCCTCCACTTT
. | TRBJ2-7 | TRBV29-1 | . | CSVEKDGAYEQYF | TGCAGCGTTGAAAAGGACGGAGCCTACGAGCAGTACTTC
many | TRBJ2-2 | TRBV7-9 | TRBD2 | CASSPVASGRVYTGELFF | TGTGCCAGCAGCCCCGTCGCTAGCGGGAGGGTCTACACCGGGGAGCTGTTTTTT
. | TRBJ2-1 | TRBV7-9 | . | CASSDGLRRGNEQFF | TGTGCCAGCAGTGATGGTCTGCGGAGAGGGAATGAGCAGTTCTTC
few | TRBJ2-7 | TRBV9 | TRBD2 | CASSVAGGGSGSVQYF | TGTGCCAGCAGCGTTGCGGGGGGAGGCTCTGGCTCGGTGCAGTACTTC
. | TRBJ2-5 | TRBV7-7 | TRBD2 | CASSSHPVGTSGTQETQYF | TGTGCTAGCAGCTCCCACCCCGTGGGGACTAGCGGGACCCAAGAGACCCAGTACTTC
many | TRBJ2-3 | TRBV7-8 | TRBD2 | CASRRTSGHHTDTQYF | TGTGCCAGCAGACGGACTAGCGGTCATCACACAGATACGCAGTATTTT
many | TRBJ2-4 | TRBV28 | . | CASSSGLRGAAKNIQYF | TGTGCCAGCAGCTCGGGATTAAGAGGAGCGGCCAAAAACATTCAGTACTTC
many | TRBJ2-7 | TRBV20-1 | TRBD1 | CSARNLGDRVCHEQYF | TGCAGTGCTAGAAATTTGGGTGACAGGGTGTGCCACGAGCAGTACTTC
many | TRBJ2-7 | TRBV7-2 | . | CASSARPGHSYEQYF | TGTGCCAGCAGCGCTCGTCCGGGACATTCTTACGAGCAGTACTTC
many | TRBJ2-3 | TRBV20-1 | TRBD1 | CSARAGSQGARDTQYF | TGCAGTGCTAGAGCGGGGTCACAGGGGGCTAGAGATACGCAGTATTTT
. | TRBJ2-7 | TRBV5-4 | . | CASSDGTLYEQYF | TGTGCCAGCAGCGACGGGACGCTCTACGAGCAGTACTTC
once | TRBJ2-7 | TRBV30 | . | CASEVGSPYEQYF | TGTGCCTCCGAGGTAGGGAGCCCCTACGAGCAGTACTTC
many | TRBJ2-5 | TRBV6-2/TRBV6-3 | TRBD1 | CASRRRDSVQETQYF | TGTGCCAGCAGACGACGGGACAGCGTCCAAGAGACCCAGTACTTC
few | TRBJ2-3 | TRBV6-1 | TRBD1 | CASSRTGVGDTQYF | TGTGCCAGCAGTCGAACAGGGGTTGGAGATACGCAGTATTTT
once | TRBJ2-7 | TRBV4-3 | TRBD1 | CASSQGRGNYEQYF | TGCGCCAGCAGCCAAGGCAGGGGGAATTACGAGCAGTACTTC
many | TRBJ2-1 | TRBV3-1 | TRBD1 | CASSPFEDRLDEQFF | TGTGCCAGCAGCCCGTTTGAGGACAGGTTGGATGAGCAGTTCTTC
many | TRBJ2-7 | TRBV3-1 | . | CASSQSGGSYEQYF | TGTGCCAGCAGCCAATCCGGAGGATCCTACGAGCAGTACTTC
. | TRBJ1-3 | TRBV4-3 | . | CASSQDSGRRGDTIYF | TGCGCCAGCAGCCAAGATTCAGGCAGGAGGGGGGACACCATATATTTT
. | TRBJ2-3 | TRBV15 | . | CATSRGNRGQYF | TGTGCCACCAGCAGAGGGAACCGGGGGCAGTATTTT
many | TRBJ2-1 | TRBV28 | TRBD2 | CASGLAGGGGEQFF | TGTGCCAGCGGACTAGCGGGAGGTGGTGGTGAGCAGTTCTTC
. | TRBJ1-6 | TRBV5-4 | . | CASSLDIHSPLHF | TGTGCCAGCAGCTTGGACATTCACTCTCCCCTCCACTTT
few | TRBJ2-2 | TRBV6-2/TRBV6-3 | TRBD2 | CASSSWTRGNTGELFF | TGTGCCAGCAGTTCCTGGACTAGGGGAAACACCGGGGAGCTGTTTTTT